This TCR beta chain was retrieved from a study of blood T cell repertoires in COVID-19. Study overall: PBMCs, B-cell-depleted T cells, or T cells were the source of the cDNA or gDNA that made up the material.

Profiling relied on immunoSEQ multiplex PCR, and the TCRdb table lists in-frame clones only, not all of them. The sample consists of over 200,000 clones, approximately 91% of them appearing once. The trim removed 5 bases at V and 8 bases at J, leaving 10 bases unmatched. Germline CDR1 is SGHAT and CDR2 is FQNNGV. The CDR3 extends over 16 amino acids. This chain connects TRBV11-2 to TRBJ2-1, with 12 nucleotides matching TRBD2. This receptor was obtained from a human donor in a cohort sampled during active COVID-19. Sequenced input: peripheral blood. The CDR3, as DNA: TGTGCCAGCAGCCTATGGACTAGCGGGATGATGGATGAGCAGTTCTTC. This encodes CASSLWTSGMMDEQFF.